A single sample gave rise to the 8 T cell receptor beta chains below, sequenced in a study of sequential checkpoint blockade in melanoma. Stated treatment: randomized to nivolumab then ipilimumab (arm A) or the reverse (arm B). The repertoire was sequenced with immunoSEQ multiplex PCR; TCRdb's copy has only in-frame clones and lacks some. Among some 20,000 clones listed, 65% to 90% were seen once. The material was CD8+ T cells sorted from blood (inferred from file names), obtained from a patient given nivolumab and ipilimumab in sequence. The receptors here all came from a human donor with melanoma.

This chain links TRBV30 with TRBJ1-5; D may be TRBD1 (5 bases). V was pared by 2 bases and J by 7 bases, with 12 bases between. The CDR3 extends over 13 amino acids. Germline V gene lookup returns CDR1 GTSNPN and CDR2 SVGIG (reference sequence). CDR3: CAWSYAGGQPQHF. DNA for the CDR3: TGTGCCTGGAGTTACGCCGGGGGACAGCCCCAGCATTTT.

This chain uses TRBV7-9 with TRBJ2-5, with D possibly being TRBD1 (5 bases). This CDR3 is 12 amino acids long. V gave up 1 base and J gave up 11 bases, with 11 bases separating them. Germline CDR1 is SEHNR and CDR2 is FQNEAQ (reference sequence). This CDR3 is CASSLDDREQYF. CDR3 bases: TGTGCCAGCAGCTTAGATGACAGAGAGCAGTACTTC.

The rearrangement links TRBV29-1 to TRBJ2-7; TRBD1 matches at 12 bases. The length of the CDR3 is 15 residues. The V segment lost 0 bases and the J segment 4 bases; nucleotides outside the gene matches: 4. CDR1 is SQVTM, CDR2 ANQGSEA, per germline. The CDR3 is CSVEDWGQGAYEQYF. CDR3 DNA: TGCAGCGTTGAAGACTGGGGACAGGGGGCGTACGAGCAGTACTTC.

The chain recombines TRBV27 with TRBJ2-2; tentative D call: TRBD1 (6 bases). V was trimmed by 4 bases and J by 2 bases, leaving 20 bases between them. The CDR3 is made up of 18 amino acids. Germline loops: CDR1 MNHEY, CDR2 SMNVEV (reference sequence). The CDR3, as DNA: TGTGCCAGCAGTTCCGCTACGAGCACAGGGCTAAACACCGGGGAGCTGTTTTTT. It encodes CASSSATSTGLNTGELFF.

Turning to this clone: A far larger clone is just one base off, so this is likely a read error. V is TRBV5-1 and J is TRBJ1-5, with 7 bases that match TRBD1. The CDR3 consists of 17 residues. The trim removed 4 bases at V and 7 bases at J, leaving 17 bases unmatched. In germline, CDR1 is SGHRS, CDR2 YFSETQ. The CDR3 nucleotides are TGCGCCAGCAGCCACTACCGAGGGGGCGCATATTGGCAGCCCCAGCATTTT. Its protein is CASSHYRGGAYWQPQHF.

J is TRBJ2-7 and V is TRBV9, with TRBD2 as a possible D gene (5 bases). The ends were cut back, 0 bases at V and 1 base at J, with 11 bases in the middle. CDR3 length equals 15 residues. Germline V gives CDR1 SGDLS, CDR2 YYNGEE. The CDR3 protein is CASSVAPAVSYEQYF. The CDR3, as DNA: TGTGCCAGCAGCGTAGCCCCAGCGGTATCCTACGAGCAGTACTTC.

This sequence joins TRBV5-1 and TRBJ2-4; D may be TRBD2 (6 bases). CDR1 and CDR2 (germline): SGHRS, YFSETQ. This CDR3 is 17 amino acids long. V shed 0 bases and J shed 0 bases, with 13 bases lying between them. The CDR3 coding sequence is TGCGCCAGCAGCTTGGGTAGCGGAAGAGTAGCCAAAAACATTCAGTACTTC. Translated, it gives CASSLGSGRVAKNIQYF.

The chain recombines TRBV13 with TRBJ2-5; 7 bases match TRBD1. The closer fit of TRBJ2-7 to the DNA end suggests the J call may be wrong. Germline values: CDR1 PRHDT, CDR2 FYEKMQ (reference sequence). The CDR3 extends over 14 amino acids. The DNA for the CDR3 is TGTGCCAGCAGCCCACAGGGGATAGGGTACGAGCAGTACTTC. Its translation is CASSPQGIGYEQYF.